This record looks at one TCR beta chain sequence and its context. The antigen remains undetermined. Clones were read by immunoSEQ multiplex PCR, and TCRdb kept only the in-frame ones, dropping some. Among 150,000 to 200,000 clones, about 90% were seen once, and the ten largest hold 5% to 7%. The sample belongs to a study of cytomegalovirus exposure and HLA in healthy donors. Broader study findings: Specific recognition of CMV antigens was confirmed in vitro for a few chains (all CMV-associated).

CDR1 is MNHNS and CDR2 is SASEGT in the germline V gene. The V gene lost 7 bases and the J gene lost 4 bases, with 16 bases spanning the gap. The CDR3 extends over 14 amino acids. This clonotype originated in a woman aged 25 to 45 in good health and CMV-seronegative. The sequencing input was PBMCs. The chain has TRBV6-1 and TRBJ1-2; D call uncertain. The DNA for the CDR3 is TGTGCCAGCAAACTGGGTTCCCCGGGCTATGGCTACACCTTC. This sequence encodes CASKLGSPGYGYTF.